The 19 T cell receptor beta chains reported below all come from one sample, sequenced in a study of regulatory T cells in long-lasting Graves disease. Time point meaning: newly diagnosed GD, antithyroid drugs for less than 3 months. PBMC RNA was the source of the TCR library. TCR beta libraries were built with iRepertoire HTBI primers and Arm-PCR of CDR3 regions. TCRdb ran MiXCR on the multiplex PCR reads and lists one entry per CDR3 protein. This table holds 500,000 or so distinct CDR3 sequences, around 16% found once. The data also belong to a second study, concerning T cells in Graves' hyperthyroidism and ophthalmopathy.

Material: peripheral blood mononuclear cells (PBMCs), obtained at new diagnosis, from a patient treated with antithyroid drugs. These receptors all come from a woman aged 40 to 65 with Graves disease.

In its sample, this clonotype was seen a few times. J is TRBJ2-3 and V is TRBV4-2, with a possible D match to TRBD2 (5 bases). V was trimmed by 0 bases and J by 9 bases, leaving 10 bases between them. This CDR3 region has 13 residues. Germline CDR1 is LGHNA and CDR2 is YNFKEQ. The CDR3 sequence is CASSQDWSGTQYF. DNA for the CDR3: TGTGCCAGCAGCCAAGATTGGTCGGGGACGCAGTATTTT.

The rearrangement links TRBV4-2 to TRBJ2-3; unclear D gene. With 0 bases removed from V and 5 bases from J, the gap between germline ends came to 12 bases. This CDR3 comprises 15 residues. The germline gives CDR1 LGHNA, CDR2 YNFKEQ. In DNA form, the CDR3 reads TGTGCCAGCAGCCAAGATCTCTGGCGCGTAGATACGCAGTATTTT. It encodes CASSQDLWRVDTQYF.

This clonotype occurred a few times. The chain is built from TRBV4-2 and TRBJ1-1, with 8 bases that match TRBD1. J lost 1 base, V lost 4 bases, and 8 bases had no gene match. The CDR3 is 16 residues long. Germline V gene lookup returns CDR1 LGHNA and CDR2 YNFKEQ. Here the CDR3 DNA reads TGTGCCAGCAGCCCACAGGGGGACCGGACGAACACTGAAGCTTTCTTT. The encoded protein is CASSPQGDRTNTEAFF.

This clonotype was seen a handful of times. CDR3 coding DNA: TGCGCCAGCAGCTTGGAGGGAGCAGGGGTCTACAATGAGCAGTTCTTC. As protein: CASSLEGAGVYNEQFF. The chain has TRBV5-1 and TRBJ2-1; D may be TRBD1 (6 bases). The CDR3 consists of 16 residues. Germline CDR1 and CDR2: SGHRS and YFSETQ. V dropped 0 bases and J dropped 3 bases, with 13 bases sitting between them.

This clonotype was found many times. V is TRBV7-2 and J is TRBJ1-5, with unresolved D. The germline V gene has CDR1 SGHTA and CDR2 FQGNSA. The V gene lost 2 bases and the J gene lost 3 bases, with 8 bases spanning the gap. This CDR3 is 14 amino acids long. CDR3: CASSLQVNNQPQHF. The DNA of the CDR3 is TGTGCCAGCAGCTTACAGGTGAACAATCAGCCCCAGCATTTT.

V gene TRBV4-1 combines with J gene TRBJ2-5; D gene uncertain. Germline CDR1 is MGHRA and CDR2 is YSYEKL. V dropped 2 bases and J dropped 4 bases, with 11 bases sitting between them. The CDR3 extends over 14 amino acids. CDR3 sequence (DNA): TGCGCCAGCAGCCAAAAGCAGGTCGGAGAGACCCAGTACTTC. Its protein is CASSQKQVGETQYF.

This chain links TRBV19 with TRBJ2-3; TRBD1 is a possible D gene (5 bases). This CDR3 comprises 14 residues. Trimming left V 3 bases short and J 0 bases short, with 7 bases between. Germline V gene sequence: CDR1 LNHDA, CDR2 SQIVND (reference sequence). DNA for the CDR3: TGTGCCAGTAGTATTCAGGGAAGCACAGATACGCAGTATTTT. It specifies CASSIQGSTDTQYF.

This clonotype has a handful of counts. V usage is TRBV25-1 and J usage is TRBJ1-1; D unresolved. Per the germline V gene, CDR1 is MGHDK and CDR2 is SYGVNS. The CDR3 is 15 residues long. V lost 6 bases, J lost 5 bases, and 19 bases lay in between. DNA for the CDR3: TGTGCCAGCAGCCCAACCCCTGCAGGCGGGACTGAAGCTTTCTTT. Protein sequence: CASSPTPAGGTEAFF. Using reference TRBV25-1 and TRBJ1-1 for the parts outside the CDR3, the full variable domain is EADIYQTPRYLVIGTGKKITLECSQTMGHDKMYWYQQDPGMELHLIHYSYGVNSTEKGDLSSESTVSRIRTEHFPLTLESARPSHTSQYLCASSPTPAGGTEAFFGQGTRLTVV.

This clonotype was recorded many times. The V gene is TRBV12-3 or TRBV12-4, the J gene TRBJ1-2; D gene unclear. Trimming cost V 3 bases and J 2 bases, with 13 bases left between them. The CDR3 contains 15 residues. This CDR3 reads CASSFWVGLNYGYTF. In nucleotides, the CDR3 is TGTGCCAGCAGTTTTTGGGTGGGATTAAACTATGGCTACACCTTC.

This clonotype has ten or more counts. The chain employs TRBV28 and TRBJ1-1; perhaps TRBD1 as D (6 bases). This CDR3 is built from 17 residues. Germline V gene lookup returns CDR1 MDHEN and CDR2 SYDVKM. Deletions cut 2 bases from V and 0 bases from J, with 16 bases between. CDR3: CASSLGGAEGLNTEAFF. The CDR3 DNA reads as TGTGCCAGCAGTTTAGGGGGCGCCGAAGGGTTGAACACTGAAGCTTTCTTT.

The table lists this clonotype with many counts. This chain links TRBV12-3 or TRBV12-4 with TRBJ1-4, with a weak D call TRBD1 (5 bases). V lost 2 bases and J 1 base, leaving 8 bases between the germline ends. The CDR3 totals 15 residues. CDR3 nucleotide sequence: TGTGCCAGCAGTTTACCGGGACTAACTAATGAAAAACTGTTTTTT. Amino acid sequence: CASSLPGLTNEKLFF.

The chain combines TRBV27 with TRBJ2-7, with 11 bases aligning to TRBD2. The V gene's germline CDR1 is MNHEY and CDR2 SMNVEV (reference sequence). There are 16 residues in the CDR3. V was pared by 6 bases and J by 2 bases, with 9 bases of the junction left unmatched. The CDR3 DNA is TGTGCCAGCAGCCGAACCGGGACTAGCGGTGCCTACGAGCAGTACTTC. It specifies CASSRTGTSGAYEQYF.

This sequence joins TRBV7-9 and TRBJ2-7; 7 bases fit TRBD2. There are 16 residues in the CDR3. Per germline, CDR1 SEHNR and CDR2 FQNEAQ (reference sequence). V was clipped by 1 base and J by 0 bases; unmatched bases: 6. The CDR3 loop reads CASSLEVASGSYEQYF. The DNA for the CDR3 is TGTGCCAGCAGCTTAGAGGTCGCTAGCGGCTCCTACGAGCAGTACTTC.

V is TRBV12-3 or TRBV12-4 and J is TRBJ2-1; D gene uncertain. Trimming took 3 bases from V and 6 from J, leaving 3 bases between them. This CDR3 spans 11 amino acids. In DNA, the CDR3 is TGTGCCAGCAGTTTCGCCAATGAGCAGTTCTTC. Translation: CASSFANEQFF.

This clonotype turned up a few times. The gene calls are TRBV7-3 and TRBJ2-2, with a tentative D call TRBD2 (7 bases). CDR1 and CDR2 (germline): SGHTA, FQGTGA. V was pared by 4 bases and J by 6 bases, with 12 bases between. This CDR3 has 14 residues. The CDR3 DNA reads as TGTGCCAGCAGCTCAAGGGGGGGGCCCGGGGAGCTGTTTTTT. Its translation: CASSSRGGPGELFF.

This clonotype was seen many times. The chain has TRBV19 and TRBJ1-2; 9 bases are shared with TRBD1. J gave up 0 bases and V 7 bases, and 3 bases lay outside the gene matches. Germline CDR1 and CDR2: LNHDA and SQIVND (reference sequence). This CDR3 is built from 14 residues. CDR3: CASTRTGANYGYTF. Written as DNA, the CDR3 is TGTGCCAGTACCCGGACAGGGGCTAACTATGGCTACACCTTC.

This rearrangement joins TRBV10-2 to TRBJ2-7; 10 bases align to TRBD1. This CDR3 is 14 amino acids long. In germline, CDR1 is WSHSY, CDR2 SAAADI. V lost 4 bases, J lost 5 bases, and 5 bases stayed unmatched. The CDR3 region is CASSVDRGRDEQYF. CDR3 in DNA: TGCGCCAGCAGTGTTGACAGGGGGCGCGACGAGCAGTACTTC.

Ten or more counts support this clonotype. The rearrangement uses TRBV30 and TRBJ2-5, with D unresolved. The V and J ends lost 0 bases and 5 bases respectively, with 10 bases between them. The CDR3 spans 13 residues. Germline V gives CDR1 GTSNPN, CDR2 SVGIG (reference sequence). The CDR3 coding sequence is TGTGCCTGGAGTGTATTCCTGAGGGAGACCCAGTACTTC. This gives the protein CAWSVFLRETQYF. The variable domain in full, completed from reference TRBV30 and TRBJ2-5, reads SQTIHQWPATLVQPVGSPLSLECTVEGTSNPNLYWYRQAAGRGLQLLFYSVGIGQISSEVPQNLSASRPQDRQFILSSKKLLLSDSGFYLCAWSVFLRETQYFGPGTRLLVL.

This clonotype has a handful of counts. The chain carries TRBV12-3 or TRBV12-4 and TRBJ2-7, with a tentative D call TRBD2 (5 bases). The CDR3 totals 12 residues. V was pared by 3 bases and J by 7 bases, with 10 bases between. The CDR3 nucleotides are TGTGCCAGCAGTTTTGGACTTTCTGAGCAGTACTTC. Its protein is CASSFGLSEQYF.